The clone carrying this TCR beta chain was counted once. Its antigen is unknown. iRepertoire HTBI primers and Arm-PCR of CDR3 regions built TCR beta libraries. A single record per CDR3 protein comes from TCRdb applying MiXCR to the multiplex PCR reads. The profile covers hundreds of thousands of distinct CDR3 sequences, with about 22% appearing a single time and roughly 7.1% taken by the ten largest. The time point was: persistent/refractory GD, antithyroid drugs over 5 years with positive TRAb. PBMC-extracted RNA yielded the TCR library. This record belongs to a study of regulatory T cells in long-lasting Graves disease. General study findings and limits: Relative to new patients (approximately 1,000), persistent patients exhibited greater sharing of public clonotypes (around 3,000).

The CDR3 consists of 15 residues. Per the germline V gene, CDR1 is SGHTA and CDR2 is FQGNSA. The ends were cut back, 5 bases at V and 3 bases at J, with 14 bases in the middle. The source material was peripheral blood mononuclear cells (PBMCs), sampled when the disease was refractory, from a patient treated with antithyroid drugs. This clonotype originated in a female donor with Graves disease. The J gene is TRBJ1-5, the V gene TRBV7-2, with a weak D call TRBD1 (6 bases). In DNA form, the CDR3 reads TGTGCCAGCAGCCCCCTACAGGGCCCCAATCAGCCCCAGCATTTT. Its translation: CASSPLQGPNQPQHF.